The next 2 T cell receptor beta chains were all read from a single sample in a study of blood T cell repertoires in COVID-19. The table came from immunoSEQ multiplex PCR; TCRdb's copy has only in-frame clones and leaves some out. The table has approximately 100,000 clones, around 80% seen once. Material for sequencing was peripheral blood. Source of these receptors: a human donor in a cohort sampled during active or convalescent COVID-19.

V usage is TRBV19 and J usage is TRBJ1-5; 8 nucleotides match TRBD1. CDR3 size: 15 residues. The J segment lost 0 bases and the V segment lost 7 bases, leaving 5 bases of the junction unmatched. Germline V gene sequence: CDR1 LNHDA, CDR2 SQIVND (reference sequence). The CDR3 DNA follows: TGTGCCAGTACCGACAGGGGAGGTAGCAATCAGCCCCAGCATTTT. This codes for CASTDRGGSNQPQHF.

The chain employs TRBV19 and TRBJ2-3, with a weak D call TRBD1 (6 bases). The CDR3 runs to 14 residues. V was cut by 5 bases and J by 3 bases, with 12 bases left in between. CDR1 is LNHDA and CDR2 is SQIVND in the germline V gene (reference sequence). CDR3 nucleotide sequence: TGTGCCAGTAGTCTACAGGGTTCTACAGATACGCAGTATTTT. Its protein is CASSLQGSTDTQYF.